Listed here are 19 T cell receptor beta chains from one sample, sequenced in a study of CD4 T cells in relation to SARS-CoV-2 and coronaviruses (dated by TCRdb to the early 2020s). The library relied on the immunoSEQ multiplex PCR assay. TCRdb provides this immuneACCESS table in a form limited to in-frame rearrangements. Some clones are lacking; in checked studies, under half of them reflect an unresolved V gene, and why the rest are absent is not known. The sample profile shows about 56,000 clones; about 92% of them were found once. The top ten constitute around 0.41% of the sample. The sequencing input was naive CD4+ T cells from PBMCs. What the cell subset or site label conveys for this sample: naive CD4+ T cells isolated by negative enrichment. Source of these receptors: an adult with COVID-19.

This chain joins TRBV5-5 and TRBJ1-1, with D unresolved. Deletions cut 4 bases from V and 7 bases from J, with 14 bases between. The CDR3 is made up of 13 amino acids. Per germline, CDR1 SGHKS and CDR2 YYEKEE (reference sequence). The CDR3 bases are TGTGCCAGCAGCCCCGTGGACGGACTTGAAGCTTTCTTT. It is translated as CASSPVDGLEAFF.

This clone was detected only once. The chain has TRBV4-1 and TRBJ2-7; 9 positions agree with TRBD2. The CDR3 covers 15 residues. Trimming took 4 bases from V and 6 from J; bases not matched to a gene: 10. The germline V gene encodes CDR1 MGHRA and CDR2 YSYEKL. The CDR3 here is CASSPSGTSLFEQYF. The CDR3 DNA sequence: TGCGCCAGCAGCCCCTCCGGGACTAGCCTTTTCGAGCAGTACTTC.

The rearrangement links TRBV7-9 to TRBJ2-7, with D perhaps matching TRBD1 or TRBD2 (5 bases each). From germline, CDR1 is SEHNR and CDR2 FQNEAQ (reference sequence). V lost 4 bases, J lost 9 bases, and 13 bases lay in between. There are 12 residues in the CDR3. The CDR3 DNA reads as TGTGCCAGCAGCTCCGGGACCGTTGGGCAGTACTTC. Translation gives CASSSGTVGQYF.

In its sample, this clone was seen a few times. The gene calls are TRBV28 and TRBJ1-1; a possible D gene is TRBD1 (6 bases). CDR3 length: 16 residues. V lost 3 bases and J 1 base, leaving 15 bases between the germline ends. Germline lookup yields CDR1 MDHEN and CDR2 SYDVKM. CDR3 nucleotides: TGTGCCAGCAGTTTTGGACCCGGGACAAAGAACACTGAAGCTTTCTTT. Protein sequence: CASSFGPGTKNTEAFF.

The rearrangement joins TRBV7-9 to TRBJ2-7; no firm D call. The CDR3 consists of 14 residues. V was shortened by 4 bases and J by 13 bases, with 23 bases between the two germline ends. The germline V gene encodes CDR1 SEHNR and CDR2 FQNEAQ (reference sequence). CDR3 in DNA: TGTGCCAGCAGCTCTTATCCGGATACAGAATCTTTTTACTTC. It is translated as CASSSYPDTESFYF. Together with reference TRBV7-9 and TRBJ2-7, the CDR3 gives the full variable domain: DTGVSQNPRHKITKRGQNVTFRCDPISEHNRLYWYRQTLGQGPEFLTYFQNEAQLEKSRLLSDRFSAERPKGSFSTLEIQRTEQGDSAMYLCASSSYPDTESFYFGPGTRLTVT.

V is TRBV4-1 and J is TRBJ2-1, with 13 bases lining up with TRBD2. From germline, CDR1 is MGHRA and CDR2 YSYEKL. CDR3 length: 19 residues. With V trimmed by 3 bases and J by 4 bases, 12 bases remained unmatched. The CDR3: CASSHPPLAGGPGYNEQFF. The CDR3 coding sequence is TGCGCCAGCAGCCACCCCCCACTAGCGGGAGGGCCCGGGTACAATGAGCAGTTCTTC.

This chain uses TRBV3-1 (or the pseudogene TRBV3-2) with TRBJ2-1, with D possibly being TRBD1 (6 bases). The CDR3 is 15 amino acids. V lost 1 base and J lost 0, with 7 bases in between. Germline V gene data show CDR1 as LGHDT and CDR2 as YNNKEL (reference sequence). The CDR3 nucleotides read TGTGCCAGCAGCCAAGGGGGGCTCTCCTACAATGAGCAGTTCTTC. The encoded protein is CASSQGGLSYNEQFF.

This clone appeared a few times. The chain employs TRBV28 and TRBJ1-3; no definite D call. The CDR3 extends over 13 amino acids. Trimming left V 2 bases short and J 1 base short, with 3 bases between. The germline gives CDR1 MDHEN, CDR2 SYDVKM. In DNA form, the CDR3 reads TGTGCCAGCAGTTTACAGTCTGGAAACACCATATATTTT. Encoded protein: CASSLQSGNTIYF.

This clone has just one count. For the CDR3, the DNA is TGTGCCAGTATCCGTCGATCTAGTGGGCCCGGGGAGCTGTTTTTT. It translates to CASIRRSSGPGELFF. The chain carries TRBV19 and TRBJ2-2; D unresolved. This CDR3 comprises 15 residues. The V gene lost 7 bases and the J gene lost 6 bases, with 18 bases spanning the gap. CDR1 and CDR2 (germline): LNHDA, SQIVND (reference sequence).

This clone was recorded once. This sequence joins TRBV29-1 and TRBJ2-2; TRBD1 aligns across 8 bases. Germline-derived CDR1 and CDR2 are SQVTM and ANQGSEA. V was pared by 4 bases and J by 0 bases, with 7 bases of the junction left unmatched. The CDR3 covers 16 residues. The CDR3 DNA reads TGCAGCGTTGGACAGGGGCTAGCCCCGAACACCGGGGAGCTGTTTTTT. This gives the protein CSVGQGLAPNTGELFF.

This chain uses TRBV5-1 with TRBJ2-7; either TRBD1 or TRBD2 may supply D (5 bases each). Deletions cut 0 bases from V and 2 bases from J, with 15 bases between. The CDR3 covers 16 residues. Looked up from germline, CDR1 is SGHRS and CDR2 is YFSETQ. The CDR3 sequence is CASSLVPGTATYEQYF. The DNA for the CDR3 is TGCGCCAGCAGCTTGGTACCCGGGACGGCTACCTACGAGCAGTACTTC.

The chain joins TRBV5-6 to TRBJ2-7; D may correspond to TRBD1 or TRBD2 (5 bases each). Deletions cut 2 bases from V and 1 base from J, with 10 bases between. The germline CDR1 and CDR2 sequences are SGHDT and YYEEEE. The CDR3 runs to 14 residues. The CDR3 sequence: CASSLGDRSYEQYF. In nucleotides, the CDR3 is TGTGCCAGCAGCTTAGGGGACCGTTCCTACGAGCAGTACTTC.

The J gene is TRBJ2-7, the V gene TRBV19; no clear D. Trimming left V 3 bases short and J 4 bases short, with 4 bases between. Germline CDR1 is LNHDA and CDR2 is SQIVND (reference sequence). The CDR3 runs to 11 residues. The CDR3 spells CASSIGYEQYF. CDR3 nucleotides: TGTGCCAGTAGTATTGGGTACGAGCAGTACTTC.

V and J are TRBV5-1 and TRBJ2-3; D perhaps matches TRBD2 (6 bases). Trimming removed 2 bases at V and 0 bases at J, with 13 bases between. Germline CDR1 SGHRS, CDR2 YFSETQ. The CDR3 extends over 16 amino acids. CDR3 in DNA: TGCGCCAGCAGCTTAGAGACTAGTGGTAGCACAGATACGCAGTATTTT. Protein product: CASSLETSGSTDTQYF.

The chain couples TRBV7-9 to TRBJ2-5; 7 nucleotides align to TRBD1. Germline V gene data show CDR1 as SEHNR and CDR2 as FQNEAQ (reference sequence). The CDR3 runs 13 residues. With V trimmed by 4 bases and J by 4 bases, 3 bases remained unmatched. The CDR3 sequence is CASSSWDRETQYF. The DNA for the CDR3 is TGTGCCAGCAGCTCCTGGGACAGAGAGACCCAGTACTTC. The whole variable domain, filled in from reference TRBV7-9 and TRBJ2-5, reads DTGVSQNPRHKITKRGQNVTFRCDPISEHNRLYWYRQTLGQGPEFLTYFQNEAQLEKSRLLSDRFSAERPKGSFSTLEIQRTEQGDSAMYLCASSSWDRETQYFGPGTRLLVL.

This clone showed up just once. V gene TRBV28 combines with J gene TRBJ1-2; D perhaps matches TRBD1 (6 bases). This CDR3 spans 12 amino acids. Trimming cost V 6 bases and J 5 bases, with 10 bases left between them. Germline V gene data show CDR1 as MDHEN and CDR2 as SYDVKM. This CDR3 is CASSGQTYGYTF. CDR3 nucleotide sequence: TGTGCCAGCAGCGGACAGACTTATGGCTACACCTTC.

V and J are TRBV7-9 and TRBJ1-1; TRBD1 is a possible D gene (6 bases). CDR3 length: 14 amino acids. From germline, CDR1 is SEHNR and CDR2 FQNEAQ (reference sequence). V was shortened by 5 bases and J by 1 base, with 11 bases between the two germline ends. CDR3 sequence (DNA): TGTGCCAGCAGCGTGTTACAGGGGAACACTGAAGCTTTCTTT. It translates to CASSVLQGNTEAFF.

The chain links TRBV29-1 to TRBJ2-1; 7 bases agree with TRBD2. Germline V gene sequence: CDR1 SQVTM, CDR2 ANQGSEA. The trim removed 4 bases at V and 3 bases at J, leaving 12 bases unmatched. The CDR3 runs to 16 residues. CDR3 sequence: CSVAGGRGRDYNEQFF. The CDR3 region has the DNA TGCAGCGTTGCCGGGGGGAGGGGCAGGGACTACAATGAGCAGTTCTTC.

The chain recombines TRBV6-5 with TRBJ2-5; D gene unclear. With 10 bases removed from V and 2 bases from J, the gap between germline ends came to 5 bases. Germline assignment: CDR1 MNHEY and CDR2 SVGAGI. The CDR3 totals 10 residues. The CDR3 is CATGQETQYF. The CDR3 nucleotides are TGTGCCACCGGGCAAGAGACCCAGTACTTC.